This TCR beta chain was identified during a study of technical replicates of blood from a few donors. Using immunoSEQ multiplex PCR, the repertoire was profiled, and TCRdb retains in-frame clones only, with some absent. Of 85,000 to 100,000 clones in the sample, 95% were seen once. CDR1 is LGHNT, CDR2 FRNRAP, per germline. The CDR3 consists of 12 residues. V shed 6 bases and J shed 9 bases, with 12 bases lying between them. This clone was counted a single time. V usage is TRBV12-5 and J usage is TRBJ2-1; weak D call: TRBD2 (5 bases). The specimen was T cells isolated from PBMCs. This receptor was obtained from a human donor in good health. CDR3 sequence reads: CASGTTRTEQFF. CDR3 DNA sequence: TGTGCTAGTGGCACCACTAGGACTGAGCAGTTCTTC. Full variable domain (missing parts from reference TRBV12-5 and TRBJ2-1): DARVTQTPRHKVTEMGQEVTMRCQPILGHNTVFWYRQTMMQGLELLAYFRNRAPLDDSGMPKDRFSAEMPDATLATLKIQPSEPRDSAVYFCASGTTRTEQFFGPGTRLTVL.